This T cell receptor (beta chain) came from a study of T cells in Graves' hyperthyroidism and ophthalmopathy. Germline assignment: CDR1 LNHNV and CDR2 YYDKDF (reference sequence). Trimming took 0 bases from V and 8 from J, leaving 11 bases between them. CDR3 length equals 14 residues. Study findings and constraints: Most expanded thyroid clonotypes above 0.001 also appeared in blood. Stable hyperthyroidism and ophthalmopathy were separated using 13 V-J signatures.

Patients having uncontrolled infection, another autoimmune disease, pregnancy or lactation were not included. Amplified TCR beta CDR3 regions came from RNA transcripts. Carried out on the TCR CDR3, a first-round RT-PCR used the HTBI primer set. TCRdb itself ran the multiplex PCR reads through MiXCR, one entry per CDR3 protein. This sample has under 650,000 distinct CDR3 sequences; roughly 15% occur once, and the top ten carry less than 4.5%. This clonotype was observed a handful of times. What it recognizes is unknown. This receptor was identified in a woman aged 30 to 39 with Graves' hyperthyroidism. The source material was blood. This chain connects TRBV15 to TRBJ2-1; tentatively, D is TRBD2 (5 bases). CDR3 in amino acids: CATSRELAGDEQFF. The CDR3 nucleotides are TGTGCCACCAGCAGAGAGTTAGCCGGGGATGAGCAGTTCTTC.